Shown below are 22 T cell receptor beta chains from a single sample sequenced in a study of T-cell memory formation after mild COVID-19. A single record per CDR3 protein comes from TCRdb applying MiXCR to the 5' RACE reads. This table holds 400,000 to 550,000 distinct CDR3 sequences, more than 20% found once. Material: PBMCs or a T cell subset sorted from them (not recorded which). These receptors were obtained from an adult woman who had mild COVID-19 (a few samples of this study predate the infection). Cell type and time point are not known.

The CDR3 is CASSIRWGQTEAFF. In nucleotides, the CDR3 is TGTGCCAGCAGCATTAGATGGGGCCAGACTGAAGCTTTCTTT. This chain connects TRBV7-6 to TRBJ1-1, with a weak D call TRBD1 (5 bases). V gave up 5 bases and J gave up 5 bases, with 15 bases separating them. This CDR3 comprises 14 residues. Germline assignment: CDR1 SGHVS and CDR2 FNYEAQ. The full variable domain, its missing parts supplied by reference TRBV7-6 and TRBJ1-1, is GAGVSQSPRYKVTKRGQDVALRCDPISGHVSLYWYRQALGQGPEFLTYFNYEAQQDKSGLPNDRFSAERPEGSISTLTIQRTEQRDSAMYRCASSIRWGQTEAFFGQGTRLTVV.

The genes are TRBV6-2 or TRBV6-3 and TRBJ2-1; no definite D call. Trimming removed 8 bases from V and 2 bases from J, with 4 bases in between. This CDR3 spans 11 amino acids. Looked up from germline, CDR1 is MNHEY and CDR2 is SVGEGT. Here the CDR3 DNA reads TGTGCCAGCGCCGCCTACAATGAGCAGTTCTTC. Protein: CASAAYNEQFF.

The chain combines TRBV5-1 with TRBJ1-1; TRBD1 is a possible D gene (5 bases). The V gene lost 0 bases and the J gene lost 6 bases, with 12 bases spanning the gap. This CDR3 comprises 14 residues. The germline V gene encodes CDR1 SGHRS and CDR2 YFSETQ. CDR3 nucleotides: TGCGCCAGCAGCTTGGCCCGGCAGGGCGCTGAAGCTTTCTTT. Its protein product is CASSLARQGAEAFF. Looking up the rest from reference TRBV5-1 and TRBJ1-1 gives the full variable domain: KAGVTQTPRYLIKTRGQQVTLSCSPISGHRSVSWYQQTPGQGLQFLFEYFSETQRNKGNFPGRFSGRQFSNSRSEMNVSTLELGDSALYLCASSLARQGAEAFFGQGTRLTVV.

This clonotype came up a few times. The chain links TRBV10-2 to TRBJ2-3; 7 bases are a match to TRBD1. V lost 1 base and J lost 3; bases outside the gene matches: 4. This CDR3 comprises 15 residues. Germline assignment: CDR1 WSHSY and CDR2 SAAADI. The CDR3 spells CASSEWDRRTDTQYF. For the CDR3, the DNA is TGCGCCAGCAGTGAGTGGGACAGAAGGACAGATACGCAGTATTTT.

This CDR3 reads CASSEALQGLAGGGEQYF. For the CDR3, the DNA is TGTGCCAGCAGTGAAGCGCTTCAAGGACTAGCGGGAGGAGGCGAGCAGTACTTC. The gene calls are TRBV2 and TRBJ2-7; 14 bases are a match to TRBD2. This CDR3 has 18 residues. Germline V lookup: CDR1 SNHLY, CDR2 FYNNEI. V trimming: 0 bases; J trimming: 6 bases; junction bases outside the gene matches: 10.

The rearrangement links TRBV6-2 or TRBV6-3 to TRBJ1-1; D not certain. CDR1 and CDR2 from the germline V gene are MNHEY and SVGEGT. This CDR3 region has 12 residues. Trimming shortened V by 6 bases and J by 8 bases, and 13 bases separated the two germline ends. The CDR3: CASREGSGEAFF. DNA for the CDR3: TGTGCCAGCAGAGAAGGGAGTGGGGAAGCTTTCTTT.

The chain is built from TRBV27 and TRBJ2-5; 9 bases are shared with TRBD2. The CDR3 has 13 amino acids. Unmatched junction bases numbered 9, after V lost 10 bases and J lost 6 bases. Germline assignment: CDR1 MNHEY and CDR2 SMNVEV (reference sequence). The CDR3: CAKWTSAWKTQYF. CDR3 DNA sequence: TGTGCCAAATGGACTAGCGCGTGGAAGACCCAGTACTTC.

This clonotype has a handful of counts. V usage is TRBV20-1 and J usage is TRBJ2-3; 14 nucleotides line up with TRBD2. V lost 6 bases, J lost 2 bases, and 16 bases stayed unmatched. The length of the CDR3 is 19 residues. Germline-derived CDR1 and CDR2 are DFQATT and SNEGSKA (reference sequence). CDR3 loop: CSAKGLAGVGDGTTDTQYF. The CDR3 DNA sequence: TGCAGTGCCAAGGGACTAGCGGGAGTGGGGGATGGGACCACAGATACGCAGTATTTT.

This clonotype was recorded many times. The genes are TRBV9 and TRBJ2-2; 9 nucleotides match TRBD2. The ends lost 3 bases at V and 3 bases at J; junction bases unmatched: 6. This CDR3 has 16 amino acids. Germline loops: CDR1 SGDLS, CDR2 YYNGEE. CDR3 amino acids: CASSGFSGRYTGELFF. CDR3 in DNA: TGTGCCAGCAGCGGCTTCAGCGGGAGGTACACCGGGGAGCTGTTTTTT.

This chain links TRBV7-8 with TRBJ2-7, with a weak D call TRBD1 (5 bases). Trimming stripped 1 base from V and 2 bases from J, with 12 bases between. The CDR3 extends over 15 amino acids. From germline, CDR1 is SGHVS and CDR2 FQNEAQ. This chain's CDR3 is CASSLGRAIPYEQYF. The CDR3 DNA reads TGTGCCAGCAGCTTAGGCAGGGCGATTCCCTACGAGCAGTACTTC.

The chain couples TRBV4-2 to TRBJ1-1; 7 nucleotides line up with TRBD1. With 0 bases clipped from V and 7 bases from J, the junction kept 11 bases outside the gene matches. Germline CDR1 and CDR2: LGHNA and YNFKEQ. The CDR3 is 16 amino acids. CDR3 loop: CASSQDHMGQGDEAFF. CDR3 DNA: TGTGCCAGCAGCCAAGATCACATGGGGCAGGGGGATGAAGCTTTCTTT.

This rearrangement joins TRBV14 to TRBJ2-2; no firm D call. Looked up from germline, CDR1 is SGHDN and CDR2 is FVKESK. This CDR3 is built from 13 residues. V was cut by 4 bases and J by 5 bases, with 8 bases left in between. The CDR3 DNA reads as TGTGCCAGCAGCCCCATCTGGACCGGGGAGCTGTTTTTT. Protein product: CASSPIWTGELFF.

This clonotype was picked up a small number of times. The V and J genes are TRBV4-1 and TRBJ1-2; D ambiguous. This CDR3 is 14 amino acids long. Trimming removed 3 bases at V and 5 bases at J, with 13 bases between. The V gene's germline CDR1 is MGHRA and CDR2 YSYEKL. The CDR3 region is CASSQDEVGYGYTF. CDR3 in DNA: TGCGCCAGCAGCCAGGATGAAGTTGGATATGGCTACACCTTC.

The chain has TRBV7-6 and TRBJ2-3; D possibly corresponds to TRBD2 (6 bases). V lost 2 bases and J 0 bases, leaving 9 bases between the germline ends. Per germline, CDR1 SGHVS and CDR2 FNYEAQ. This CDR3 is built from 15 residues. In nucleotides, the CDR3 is TGTGCCAGCAGCTTACCGCGGGGAAGCACAGATACGCAGTATTTT. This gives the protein CASSLPRGSTDTQYF.

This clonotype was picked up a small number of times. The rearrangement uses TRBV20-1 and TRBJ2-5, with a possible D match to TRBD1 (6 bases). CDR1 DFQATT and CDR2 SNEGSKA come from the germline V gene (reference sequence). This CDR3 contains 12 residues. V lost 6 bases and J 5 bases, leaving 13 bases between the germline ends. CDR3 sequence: CSATGRQETQYF. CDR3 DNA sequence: TGCAGTGCGACAGGCCGGCAGGAGACCCAGTACTTC.

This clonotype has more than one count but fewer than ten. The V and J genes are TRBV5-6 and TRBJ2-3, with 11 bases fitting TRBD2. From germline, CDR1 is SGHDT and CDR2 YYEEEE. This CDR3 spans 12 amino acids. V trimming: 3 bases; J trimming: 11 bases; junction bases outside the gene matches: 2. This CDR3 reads CASSYTSGGQYF. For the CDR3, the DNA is TGTGCCAGCAGCTATACTAGCGGGGGGCAGTATTTT.

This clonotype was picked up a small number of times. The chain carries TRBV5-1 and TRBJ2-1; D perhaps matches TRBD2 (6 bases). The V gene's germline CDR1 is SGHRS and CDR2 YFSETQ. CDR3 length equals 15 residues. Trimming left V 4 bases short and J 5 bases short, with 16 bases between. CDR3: CASSRLVTEDNEQFF. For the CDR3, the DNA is TGCGCCAGCAGCCGACTAGTTACAGAGGACAATGAGCAGTTCTTC.

The CDR3 nucleotides read TGTGCCAGCAGCTCTTTACAGGGGCACCAGTACTTC. It encodes CASSSLQGHQYF. This chain uses TRBV7-2 with TRBJ2-5; 7 bases map to TRBD1. Germline V gives CDR1 SGHTA, CDR2 FQGNSA. This CDR3 has 12 amino acids. V dropped 4 bases and J dropped 10; count of bases not matched to a gene: 6.

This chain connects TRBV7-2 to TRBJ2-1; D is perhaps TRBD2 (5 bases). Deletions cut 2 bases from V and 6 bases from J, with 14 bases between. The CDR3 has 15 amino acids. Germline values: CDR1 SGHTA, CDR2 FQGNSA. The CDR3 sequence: CASSLYETTPNEQFF. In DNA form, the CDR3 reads TGTGCCAGCAGCTTATATGAGACTACCCCCAATGAGCAGTTCTTC.

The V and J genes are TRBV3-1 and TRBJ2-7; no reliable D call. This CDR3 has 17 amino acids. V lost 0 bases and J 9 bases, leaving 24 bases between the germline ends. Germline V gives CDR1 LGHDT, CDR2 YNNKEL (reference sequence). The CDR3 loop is CASSQDSTAATAFRQYF. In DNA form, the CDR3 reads TGTGCCAGCAGCCAAGATAGCACGGCGGCGACTGCCTTCCGGCAGTACTTC.

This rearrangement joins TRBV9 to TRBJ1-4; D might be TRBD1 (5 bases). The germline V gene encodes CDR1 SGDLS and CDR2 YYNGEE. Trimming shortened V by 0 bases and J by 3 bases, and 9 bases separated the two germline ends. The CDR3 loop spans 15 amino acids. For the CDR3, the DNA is TGTGCCAGCAGCGTAGTTCTGGGGCCTAATGAAAAACTGTTTTTT. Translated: CASSVVLGPNEKLFF. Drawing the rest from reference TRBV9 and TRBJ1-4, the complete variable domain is DSGVTQTPKHLITATGQRVTLRCSPRSGDLSVYWYQQSLDQGLQFLIQYYNGEERAKGNILERFSAQQFPDLHSELNLSSLELGDSALYFCASSVVLGPNEKLFFGSGTQLSVL.

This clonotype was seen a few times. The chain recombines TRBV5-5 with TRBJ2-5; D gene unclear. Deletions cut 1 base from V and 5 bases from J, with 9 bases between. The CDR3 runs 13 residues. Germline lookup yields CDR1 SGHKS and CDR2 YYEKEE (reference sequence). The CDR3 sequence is CASSLYVKETQYF. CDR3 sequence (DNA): TGTGCCAGCAGCTTGTATGTGAAGGAGACCCAGTACTTC. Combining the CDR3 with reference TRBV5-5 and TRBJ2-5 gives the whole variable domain DAGVTQSPTHLIKTRGQQVTLRCSPISGHKSVSWYQQVLGQGPQFIFQYYEKEERGRGNFPDRFSARQFPNYSSELNVNALLLGDSALYLCASSLYVKETQYFGPGTRLLVL.